Sequencing of this TCR beta chain was carried out in a study of shared clonotypes between healthy human individuals. CDR1 and CDR2 from the germline V gene are SGHRS and YFSETQ. The CDR3 consists of 15 residues. V lost 0 bases and J lost 0, with 7 bases in between. Remarks on this clone: In the same sample, other DNA sequences code for this CDR3.

The deep-level immunoSEQ assay was used. Across several immunoSEQ plates, the genomic DNA of each subset was split evenly. Assay used: immunoSEQ multiplex PCR; TCRdb lists only in-frame clones, some missing. The data show about 1 million clones, with under 80% seen just once and approximately 1.5% held by the top ten. Adult donors, all healthy and HIV-negative, had no recent acute infections or vaccinations. Donors, without exception, were Caucasian adults residing in Nashville, Tennessee. This TCR was sampled from a man younger than 30 in good health. The genes are TRBV5-1 and TRBJ1-5; unclear D gene. Specimen: memory CD4+ T cells sorted from blood. Documented subset: CD45RA-negative fraction. The CDR3 DNA follows: TGCGCCAGCAGCTTGGTCGGTGATAGCAATCAGCCCCAGCATTTT. This gives the protein CASSLVGDSNQPQHF.